These 24 T cell receptor beta chains came from one sample sequenced in a study of graft-versus-host responses after intestinal transplantation. These receptors have no identified antigens. Sequencing was performed with immunoSEQ multiplex PCR; in TCRdb, only in-frame clones are kept and a portion is missing. This table holds over 100,000 clones, more than 80% found once. The material was unstimulated CD4+ T cells sorted from spleen or lymph node cells, obtained before transplant. These receptors were collected from a human donor who was the organ donor for an intestinal transplant.

This rearrangement joins TRBV18 to TRBJ2-1; 9 bases agree with TRBD2. CDR1 KGHSH and CDR2 LQKENI come from the germline V gene. The trim removed 2 bases at V and 0 bases at J, leaving 11 bases unmatched. The CDR3 runs 19 residues. CDR3: CASSPRIAGEPASYNEQFF. DNA for the CDR3: TGTGCCAGCTCACCAAGGATAGCGGGAGAACCCGCCTCCTACAATGAGCAGTTCTTC.

The chain employs TRBV11-2 and TRBJ1-1; D is possibly TRBD1 (5 bases). This CDR3 comprises 14 residues. Germline CDR1 and CDR2: SGHAT and FQNNGV. Trimming shortened V by 3 bases and J by 1 base, and 9 bases separated the two germline ends. For the CDR3, the DNA is TGTGCCAGCAGCTTCACAGGACAGAACACTGAAGCTTTCTTT. This encodes CASSFTGQNTEAFF.

This rearrangement joins TRBV11-1 to TRBJ2-7; tentatively, D is TRBD1 (6 bases). V was clipped by 5 bases and J by 5 bases, with 16 bases between them. The CDR3 extends over 14 amino acids. Germline V gene lookup returns CDR1 SGHAT and CDR2 FQDESV (reference sequence). The CDR3 spells CASSLDGYRDEQYF. In DNA, the CDR3 is TGTGCCAGCAGCCTTGATGGGTACAGGGACGAGCAGTACTTC.

This sequence joins TRBV15 and TRBJ1-4; TRBD1 might be the D (5 bases). This CDR3 is 13 amino acids long. The V and J ends lost 0 bases and 8 bases respectively, with 7 bases between them. Per the germline V gene, CDR1 is LNHNV and CDR2 is YYDKDF (reference sequence). CDR3 coding DNA: TGTGCCACCAGCAGAGATCGGGGGGAAAAACTGTTTTTT. It specifies CATSRDRGEKLFF. Using reference TRBV15 and TRBJ1-4 for the parts outside the CDR3, the full variable domain is DAMVIQNPRYQVTQFGKPVTLSCSQTLNHNVMYWYQQKSSQAPKLLFHYYDKDFNNEADTPDNFQSRRPNTSFCFLDIRSPGLGDTAMYLCATSRDRGEKLFFGSGTQLSVL.

The CDR3 reads CASSSTGIDTQYF. Written as DNA, the CDR3 is TGTGCCAGTTCATCGACAGGAATCGATACGCAGTATTTT. The J gene is TRBJ2-3, the V gene TRBV13, with a tentative D call TRBD1 (6 bases). Germline V gives CDR1 PRHDT, CDR2 FYEKMQ (reference sequence). This CDR3 is 13 amino acids long. Trimming took 9 bases from V and 6 from J, leaving 16 bases between them.

The chain couples TRBV11-2 to TRBJ1-6, with D uncertain. The CDR3 totals 15 residues. V was shortened by 0 bases and J by 7 bases, with 10 bases between the two germline ends. CDR1 and CDR2 (germline): SGHAT, FQNNGV. CDR3 nucleotide sequence: TGTGCCAGCAGCTTAGATCAGTTACTGAATTCACCCCTCCACTTT. Translating gives CASSLDQLLNSPLHF. Based on the CDR3 plus reference TRBV11-2 and TRBJ1-6, the full variable domain is EAGVAQSPRYKIIEKRQSVAFWCNPISGHATLYWYQQILGQGPKLLIQFQNNGVVDDSQLPKDRFSAERLKGVDSTLKIQPAKLEDSAVYLCASSLDQLLNSPLHFGNGTRLTVT.

V is TRBV28 and J is TRBJ2-7; no clear D. The CDR3 runs to 14 residues. Germline CDR1 MDHEN, CDR2 SYDVKM. V was shortened by 5 bases and J by 0 bases, with 11 bases between the two germline ends. The CDR3: CASSRLRASYEQYF. In DNA, the CDR3 is TGTGCCAGCAGTCGACTCCGCGCCTCCTACGAGCAGTACTTC.

The chain links TRBV10-3 to TRBJ2-3; D gene ambiguous. From germline, CDR1 is ENHRY and CDR2 SYGVKD. V was cut by 6 bases and J by 4 bases, with 8 bases left in between. This CDR3 is built from 12 residues. CDR3 in amino acids: CAISSTSDTQYF. CDR3 nucleotide sequence: TGTGCCATCAGCTCGACTTCAGATACGCAGTATTTT.

The rearrangement joins TRBV20-1 to TRBJ2-3; D gene ambiguous. Trimming pared 5 bases from V and 0 bases from J, leaving 3 bases between. Germline V lookup: CDR1 DFQATT, CDR2 SNEGSKA (reference sequence). This CDR3 has 11 residues. The CDR3 spells CSAGSTDTQYF. The CDR3 DNA reads as TGCAGTGCTGGGAGCACAGATACGCAGTATTTT.

V is TRBV19 and J is TRBJ2-1; 7 bases map to TRBD1. The V segment lost 5 bases and the J segment 10 bases; nucleotides outside the gene matches: 17. Germline lookup yields CDR1 LNHDA and CDR2 SQIVND (reference sequence). The CDR3 covers 16 residues. In DNA, the CDR3 is TGTGCCAGTAGTCCCCCCGGGGACAGATTTTCCAAGGAGCAGTTCTTC. Its translation: CASSPPGDRFSKEQFF. The full variable domain, rest sourced from reference TRBV19 and TRBJ2-1, is DGGITQSPKYLFRKEGQNVTLSCEQNLNHDAMYWYRQDPGQGLRLIYYSQIVNDFQKGDIAEGYSVSREKKESFPLTVTSAQKNPTAFYLCASSPPGDRFSKEQFFGPGTRLTVL.

The V call is TRBV29-1, the J call TRBJ2-7, with no clear D. This CDR3 contains 10 residues. CDR1 is SQVTM and CDR2 is ANQGSEA in the germline V gene. Trimming left V 4 bases short and J 3 bases short, with 4 bases between. The CDR3 nucleotides read TGCAGCGTTGGAGACTACGAGCAGTACTTC. Translating gives CSVGDYEQYF.

This rearrangement joins TRBV15 to TRBJ2-3; 8 bases fit TRBD2. The CDR3 is 15 residues long. Germline values: CDR1 LNHNV, CDR2 YYDKDF (reference sequence). With V trimmed by 5 bases and J by 5 bases, 9 bases remained unmatched. In nucleotides, the CDR3 is TGTGCCACCAGCCTAGAAGCGGGAGCGAGAGATACGCAGTATTTT. Protein sequence: CATSLEAGARDTQYF.

This rearrangement joins TRBV30 to TRBJ1-4, with TRBD1 matching over 9 bases. This CDR3 region has 15 residues. Germline V lookup: CDR1 GTSNPN, CDR2 SVGIG (reference sequence). J was trimmed by 8 bases and V by 5 bases; bases with no gene match: 12. CDR3 residues: CAWDSPGQGKEKLFF. Here the CDR3 DNA reads TGTGCCTGGGATTCCCCGGGACAGGGAAAAGAAAAACTGTTTTTT.

The rearrangement links TRBV4-1 to TRBJ2-1, with TRBD1 matching over 8 bases. V shed 0 bases, J shed 6 bases, and the junction held 7 bases outside the gene matches. CDR3 length: 16 amino acids. CDR1 is MGHRA and CDR2 is YSYEKL in the germline V gene. This CDR3 is CASSQDRDRQANEQFF. Written as DNA, the CDR3 is TGCGCCAGCAGCCAAGACCGGGACAGGCAGGCCAATGAGCAGTTCTTC.

This chain connects TRBV4-2 to TRBJ2-2; TRBD2 is a possible D gene (5 bases). Deletions cut 0 bases from V and 0 bases from J, with 11 bases between. Germline CDR1 LGHNA, CDR2 YNFKEQ. The CDR3 has 17 residues. CDR3 bases: TGTGCCAGCAGCCAAGATGGCAGCGGACCGAACACCGGGGAGCTGTTTTTT. This codes for CASSQDGSGPNTGELFF.

The CDR3 sequence: CATSRGGQGTDTQYF. CDR3 sequence (DNA): TGTGCCACCAGCAGAGGGGGGCAGGGGACAGATACGCAGTATTTT. The genes are TRBV15 and TRBJ2-3, with D possibly TRBD1 on 6 matching bases. Germline CDR1 reads LNHNV; CDR2 reads YYDKDF (reference sequence). CDR3 length: 15 residues. V was shortened by 1 base and J by 3 bases, with 11 bases between the two germline ends.

The chain has TRBV19 and TRBJ1-2; TRBD1 aligns across 8 bases. The CDR3 is 15 amino acids. With V trimmed by 3 bases and J by 2 bases, 5 bases remained unmatched. CDR1 and CDR2 (germline): LNHDA, SQIVND (reference sequence). The CDR3 here is CASSMNRGTNYGYTF. DNA of the CDR3: TGTGCCAGTAGTATGAACAGGGGGACCAACTATGGCTACACCTTC.

V is TRBV19 and J is TRBJ1-3; 9 nucleotides agree with TRBD1. J lost 3 bases, V lost 3 bases, and 3 bases had no gene match. This CDR3 is built from 15 residues. Per the germline V gene, CDR1 is LNHDA and CDR2 is SQIVND (reference sequence). In DNA form, the CDR3 reads TGTGCCAGTAGTATCAACAGGGGGCTTGGAAACACCATATATTTT. It translates to CASSINRGLGNTIYF.

The genes are TRBV10-3 and TRBJ2-1; no reliable D call. Trimming cost V 0 bases and J 0 bases, with 9 bases left between them. The CDR3 length is 16 residues. Germline lookup yields CDR1 ENHRY and CDR2 SYGVKD. CDR3 residues: CAISESRQASYNEQFF. The DNA of the CDR3 is TGTGCCATCAGTGAGTCGAGGCAGGCCTCCTACAATGAGCAGTTCTTC.

The rearrangement joins TRBV7-6 to TRBJ2-2; 7 bases line up with TRBD1. Germline assignment: CDR1 SGHVS and CDR2 FNYEAQ. J was trimmed by 6 bases and V by 5 bases; bases with no gene match: 9. The CDR3 totals 15 residues. The CDR3 region is CASSAMTGRPGELFF. CDR3 nucleotide sequence: TGTGCCAGCAGCGCCATGACAGGGCGTCCCGGGGAGCTGTTTTTT.

The J gene is TRBJ1-1, the V gene TRBV28; TRBD1 agrees at 11 bases. Germline V gene data show CDR1 as MDHEN and CDR2 as SYDVKM. Losses at the gene ends were 7 bases for V and 1 base for J; bases not matched to a gene: 11. The CDR3 consists of 17 residues. As DNA, the CDR3 is TGTGCCAGCACCCACGGTGGGACAGGGGGGAGGAACACTGAAGCTTTCTTT. Translated, it gives CASTHGGTGGRNTEAFF.

V usage is TRBV7-9 and J usage is TRBJ1-1; D not resolved. The CDR3 loop spans 15 amino acids. CDR1 and CDR2 (germline): SEHNR, FQNEAQ (reference sequence). The V end was cut by 6 bases, the J end by 1 base, with 15 bases between. The CDR3: CASSLYRGQNTEAFF. DNA for the CDR3: TGTGCCAGCAGTCTCTACCGGGGTCAGAACACTGAAGCTTTCTTT.

This chain uses TRBV5-4 with TRBJ2-5, with 14 positions matching TRBD2. Germline V gene sequence: CDR1 SGHNT, CDR2 YYREEE (reference sequence). The CDR3 loop spans 18 amino acids. V dropped 0 bases and J dropped 1; count of bases not matched to a gene: 5. Written as DNA, the CDR3 is TGTGCCAGCAGCTTGGCCGGACTAGCGGGAGGAAGCCAAGAGACCCAGTACTTC. This codes for CASSLAGLAGGSQETQYF.

As regards this clone: The sample holds other DNA sequences that translate to the same CDR3. The chain links TRBV28 to TRBJ1-5; D unresolved. CDR3 length: 15 residues. Trimming left V 1 base short and J 0 bases short, with 7 bases between. From germline, CDR1 is MDHEN and CDR2 SYDVKM. CDR3 sequence: CASSLSRYSNQPQHF. In DNA form, the CDR3 reads TGTGCCAGCAGTTTATCCAGGTATAGCAATCAGCCCCAGCATTTT.